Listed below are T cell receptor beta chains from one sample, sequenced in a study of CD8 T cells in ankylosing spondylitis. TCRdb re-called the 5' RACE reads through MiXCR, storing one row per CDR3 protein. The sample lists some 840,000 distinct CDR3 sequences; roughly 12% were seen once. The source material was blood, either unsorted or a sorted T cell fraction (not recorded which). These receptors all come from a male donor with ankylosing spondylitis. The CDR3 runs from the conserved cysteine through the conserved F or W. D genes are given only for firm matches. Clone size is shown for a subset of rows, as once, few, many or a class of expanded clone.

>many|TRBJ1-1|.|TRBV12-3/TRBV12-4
CASSPREGAEAFF
TGTGCCAGCAGTCCACGGGAGGGCGCTGAAGCTTTCTTT
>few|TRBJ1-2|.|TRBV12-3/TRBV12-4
CASSSRNFYGYTF
TGTGCCAGCAGTTCCAGGAACTTCTATGGCTACACCTTC
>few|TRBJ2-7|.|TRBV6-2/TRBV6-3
CASSYGSFRSRIYEQYF
TGTGCCAGCAGTTACGGTAGTTTCCGTAGCAGAATCTACGAGCAGTACTTC
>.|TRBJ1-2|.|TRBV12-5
CASGLGAGYGYTF
TGTGCTAGTGGTTTGGGGGCAGGGTATGGCTACACCTTC
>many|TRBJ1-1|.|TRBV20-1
CSARRGNLNTEAFF
TGCAGTGCCAGGCGGGGCAACTTGAACACTGAAGCTTTCTTT
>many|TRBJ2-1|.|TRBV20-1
CSVTTPARPTYNEQFF
TGCAGTGTTACTACCCCAGCGAGACCTACCTACAATGAGCAGTTCTTC
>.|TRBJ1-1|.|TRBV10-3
CAISERQNTEAFF
TGTGCCATCAGTGAACGGCAGAACACTGAAGCTTTCTTT
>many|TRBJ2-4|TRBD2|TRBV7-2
CASSLLVGRSKNIQYF
TGTGCCAGCAGCTTATTGGTCGGGAGGAGTAAAAACATTCAGTACTTC
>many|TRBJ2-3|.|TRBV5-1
CASSLPPGGTDTQYF
TGTGCCAGCAGCCTTCCCCCGGGGGGCACAGATACGCAGTATTTT
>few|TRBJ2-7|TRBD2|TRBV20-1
CSARDSRLARPHYEQYF
TGCAGTGCTAGAGATTCCCGACTAGCCCGGCCTCACTACGAGCAGTACTTC
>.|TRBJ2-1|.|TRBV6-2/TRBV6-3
CASSYSGWEQFF
TGTGCCAGCAGTTACTCAGGGTGGGAGCAGTTCTTC
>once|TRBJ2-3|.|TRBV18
CASSLTDGGNPDTQYF
TGTGCCAGCTCGCTCACCGATGGCGGGAACCCAGATACGCAGTATTTT
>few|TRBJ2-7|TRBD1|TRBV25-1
CASSEGTVLYEQYF
TGTGCCAGCAGTGAAGGGACAGTCCTCTACGAGCAGTACTTC
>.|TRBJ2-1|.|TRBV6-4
CASSALGGLRGLKQFF
TGTGCCAGCAGTGCCCTTGGGGGCCTTAGGGGCCTTAAGCAGTTCTTC
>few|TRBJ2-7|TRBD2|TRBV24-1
CATSDSLATHEQYF
TGTGCCACCAGTGATTCACTAGCGACCCACGAGCAGTACTTC
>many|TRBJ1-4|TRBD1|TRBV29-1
CSVSPGTANEKLFF
TGCAGCGTTTCTCCCGGGACAGCTAATGAAAAACTGTTTTTT
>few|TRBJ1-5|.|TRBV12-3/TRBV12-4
CASSWSRTYSNQPQHF
TGTGCCAGCAGTTGGTCCAGGACCTATAGCAATCAGCCCCAGCATTTT
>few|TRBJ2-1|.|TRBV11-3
CASSRGGLANNEQFF
TGTGCCAGCAGCCGTGGGGGGCTAGCGAACAATGAGCAGTTCTTC
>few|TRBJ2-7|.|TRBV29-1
CSALGDGYEQYF
TGCAGCGCCCTGGGGGACGGCTACGAGCAGTACTTC
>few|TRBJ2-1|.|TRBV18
CASSPWDLENEQFF
TGTGCCAGCTCACCATGGGACCTAGAGAATGAGCAGTTCTTC
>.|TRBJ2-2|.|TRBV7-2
CASSLWTSYTGELFF
TGTGCCAGCAGCTTATGGACATCATACACCGGGGAGCTGTTTTTT
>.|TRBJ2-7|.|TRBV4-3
CASSQGGLPYEQYF
TGCGCCAGCAGCCAGGGCGGGCTCCCCTACGAGCAGTACTTC
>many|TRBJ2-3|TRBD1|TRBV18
CASSPTGGSTDTQYF
TGTGCCAGCTCACCAACAGGGGGAAGCACAGATACGCAGTATTTT
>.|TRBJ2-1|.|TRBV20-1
CSAHLSSYNEQFF
TGCAGTGCCCATCTGAGCTCCTACAATGAGCAGTTCTTC
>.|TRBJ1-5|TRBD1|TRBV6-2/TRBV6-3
CASTRSRGQGGQPQHF
TGTGCCAGCACTAGGTCCCGTGGACAGGGCGGCCAGCCCCAGCATTTT
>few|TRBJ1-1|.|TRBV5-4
CASSFLGSSRNTEAFF
TGTGCCAGCAGCTTCCTCGGCAGCTCAAGGAACACTGAAGCTTTCTTT
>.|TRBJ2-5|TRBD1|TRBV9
CASSDRTGLETQYF
TGTGCCAGCAGCGATCGGACAGGGCTCGAGACCCAGTACTTC
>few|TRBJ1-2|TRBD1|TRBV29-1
CSGGTGGFYGYTF
TGCAGCGGTGGGACAGGGGGCTTCTATGGCTACACCTTC
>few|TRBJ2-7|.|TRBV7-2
CASTPRGRDYEQYF
TGTGCCAGCACCCCGAGGGGCAGGGACTACGAGCAGTACTTC
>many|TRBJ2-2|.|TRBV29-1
CSVVPYDGELFF
TGCAGCGTTGTCCCCTACGACGGGGAGCTGTTTTTT
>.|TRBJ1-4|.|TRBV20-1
CSATGDANEKLFF
TGCAGTGCTACAGGGGACGCTAATGAAAAACTGTTTTTT
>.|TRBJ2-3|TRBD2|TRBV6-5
CASSYPLLAGDADTQYF
TGTGCCAGCAGTTACCCGCTGCTCGCGGGGGATGCAGATACGCAGTATTTT
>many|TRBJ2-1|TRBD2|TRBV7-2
CASSLVAGGWNEQFF
TGTGCCAGCAGCTTAGTAGCGGGAGGGTGGAATGAGCAGTTCTTC
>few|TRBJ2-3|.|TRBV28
CASSLAGFLSTDTQYF
TGTGCCAGCAGTTTAGCCGGATTCCTTAGCACAGATACGCAGTATTTT
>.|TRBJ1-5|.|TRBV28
CASSSSKGDRSNQPQHF
TGTGCCAGCAGTTCTTCAAAGGGAGACAGGAGCAATCAGCCCCAGCATTTT
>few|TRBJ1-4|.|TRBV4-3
CASSQEYAWGKDEKLFF
TGCGCCAGCAGCCAAGAGTATGCTTGGGGGAAGGATGAAAAACTGTTTTTT
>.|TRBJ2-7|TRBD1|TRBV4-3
CASSQAWDRVAYEQYF
TGCGCCAGCAGCCAAGCATGGGACAGGGTAGCCTACGAGCAGTACTTC
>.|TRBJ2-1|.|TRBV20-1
CSARGVGRVFGNEQFF
TGCAGTGCTAGGGGGGTTGGCAGGGTCTTTGGCAATGAGCAGTTCTTC
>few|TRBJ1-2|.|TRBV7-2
CASSVPREDGYTF
TGTGCCAGCAGCGTACCCAGGGAAGACGGCTACACCTTC
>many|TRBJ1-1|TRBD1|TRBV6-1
CASSSIRTGNSTEAFF
TGTGCCAGCAGCAGCATTCGGACAGGGAATAGCACTGAAGCTTTCTTT
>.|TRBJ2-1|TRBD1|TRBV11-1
CASSVPLTGTGTYNEQFF
TGTGCCAGCAGCGTACCACTTACCGGGACAGGAACCTACAATGAGCAGTTCTTC
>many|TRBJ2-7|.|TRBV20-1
CSARWQGGNEQYF
TGCAGTGCTAGATGGCAGGGCGGCAACGAGCAGTACTTC
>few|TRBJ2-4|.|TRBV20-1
CSAIHQGIQYF
TGCAGTGCTATACATCAGGGCATTCAGTACTTC
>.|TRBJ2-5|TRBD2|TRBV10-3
CAIRQLGTSGETQYF
TGTGCCATCAGGCAGCTCGGGACTAGCGGGGAGACCCAGTACTTC
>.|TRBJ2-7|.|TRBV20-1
CSAIDFSYEQYF
TGCAGTGCTATCGACTTCTCCTACGAGCAGTACTTC
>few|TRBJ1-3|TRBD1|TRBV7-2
CASSTRDRGRGNTIYF
TGTGCCAGCAGCACCCGGGACAGGGGGCGGGGAAACACCATATATTTT
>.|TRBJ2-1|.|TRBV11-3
CASSLDRWREQFF
TGTGCCAGCAGCTTAGACAGATGGAGGGAGCAGTTCTTC
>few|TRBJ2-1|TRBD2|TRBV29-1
CSLGIPGTRQEQFF
TGCAGCCTAGGAATCCCCGGGACTAGGCAGGAGCAGTTCTTC
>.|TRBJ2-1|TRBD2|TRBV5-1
CASSLQLAGEVEQFF
TGCGCCAGCAGCTTACAGCTAGCGGGGGAGGTTGAGCAGTTCTTC